One sample yielded the 19 T cell receptor beta chains listed below, sequenced in a study of T cell repertoires in aging, cancer and after chemotherapy. Peripheral blood genomic DNA, not sorted cells or RNA, was the template. Multiplex touch-down PCR with TRB-A/B primers amplified rearranged V-D-J TRB sequences. Via MiXCR, TCRdb re-called the multiplex PCR reads, giving one row per CDR3 protein. This table has about 13,000 distinct CDR3 sequences, 28% appearing once. Sequenced material: blood. The receptors derive from a human donor with a blood cancer.

This clonotype is medium-sized by share. V gene TRBV5-5 combines with J gene TRBJ2-5; 7 bases agree with TRBD2. Germline V gene lookup returns CDR1 SGHKS and CDR2 YYEKEE (reference sequence). The V segment lost 4 bases and the J segment 7 bases; nucleotides outside the gene matches: 16. This CDR3 comprises 16 residues. The CDR3: CASSPSASGMGGTQYF. The DNA of the CDR3 is TGTGCCAGCAGCCCGTCAGCTAGCGGTATGGGTGGGACCCAGTACTTC.

This clonotype has ten or more counts. V and J are TRBV12-3 or TRBV12-4 and TRBJ2-7, with 7 bases aligning to TRBD1. CDR3 length: 13 residues. The J segment lost 3 bases and the V segment lost 6 bases, leaving 5 bases of the junction unmatched. In DNA, the CDR3 is TGTGCCAGCAGCTCAGACAGGGACTACGAGCAGTACTTC. Translation: CASSSDRDYEQYF.

This clonotype was seen only a few times. The rearrangement joins TRBV24-1 to TRBJ2-3; D remains ambiguous. V lost 10 bases and J 4 bases, leaving 20 bases between the germline ends. This CDR3 contains 15 residues. Germline loops: CDR1 KGHDR, CDR2 SFDVKD. DNA of the CDR3: TGTGCCACTGAACACTCCCCGGGCAGCCCAGATACGCAGTATTTT. Its protein product is CATEHSPGSPDTQYF.

The V and J genes are TRBV20-1 and TRBJ2-1; no definite D call. The V gene's germline CDR1 is DFQATT and CDR2 SNEGSKA (reference sequence). Trimming stripped 5 bases from V and 4 bases from J, with 12 bases between. The CDR3 length is 13 residues. The CDR3 spells CSARPRTYNEQFF. The CDR3 DNA reads as TGCAGTGCTCGTCCGCGGACGTACAATGAGCAGTTCTTC.

In this sample, this clonotype turned up many times. CDR3 nucleotide sequence: TGTGCCAGCAGTGCTAGGCCGGGGACCGGGGAGCTGTTTTTT. Encoded protein: CASSARPGTGELFF. The V gene is TRBV6-4, the J gene TRBJ2-2; perhaps TRBD2 as D (5 bases). V lost 4 bases, J lost 5 bases, and 11 bases lay in between. From germline, CDR1 is MRHNA and CDR2 SNTAGT. The CDR3 spans 14 residues.

Comment on this clonotype: A much larger clone is a single base away; this may be a read error. The chain carries TRBV12-3 or TRBV12-4 and TRBJ2-3; 8 bases fit TRBD2. V lost 3 bases and J lost 2; bases outside the gene matches: 7. The CDR3 covers 16 residues. CDR3 amino acids: CASSFWIAGNTDTQYF. CDR3 nucleotide sequence: TGTGCCAGCAGTTTTTGGATAGCGGGGAACACAGATACGCAGTATTTT.

This clonotype ranks as medium-sized. J is TRBJ2-3 and V is TRBV27; tentative D call: TRBD1 (6 bases). The V gene's germline CDR1 is MNHEY and CDR2 SMNVEV (reference sequence). This CDR3 contains 10 residues. Trimming left V 8 bases short and J 8 bases short, with 8 bases between. The CDR3 reads CASGGSTQYF. CDR3 in DNA: TGTGCCAGCGGGGGCAGTACGCAGTATTTT.

V is TRBV6-1 and J is TRBJ1-6; D uncertain. Germline V gene lookup returns CDR1 MNHNS and CDR2 SASEGT. Between the trimmed V and J ends, which lost 6 bases and 8 bases, there was a span of 11 bases. This CDR3 has 13 residues. The CDR3 reads CASRRTEYSPLHF. The CDR3, as DNA: TGTGCCAGCAGAAGGACGGAGTATTCACCCCTCCACTTT.

This clonotype was observed a few times. The J gene is TRBJ1-2, the V gene TRBV4-2; D unresolved. The length of the CDR3 is 14 residues. CDR1 LGHNA and CDR2 YNFKEQ come from the germline V gene. The V end was cut by 0 bases, the J end by 8 bases, with 13 bases between. The chain's CDR3 is CASSQDLEVSGYTF. The CDR3 bases are TGTGCCAGCAGCCAAGACCTTGAGGTTTCAGGCTACACCTTC.

This clonotype is labeled medium-sized (0.01 to 0.1%). V gene TRBV29-1 combines with J gene TRBJ2-3; tentative D call: TRBD2 (5 bases). The V and J ends lost 0 bases and 5 bases respectively, with 6 bases between them. The CDR3 sequence is 12 residues long. Germline values: CDR1 SQVTM, CDR2 ANQGSEA. This CDR3 is CSVEDGVDTQYF. The CDR3 DNA reads as TGCAGCGTTGAAGACGGGGTAGATACGCAGTATTTT.

This clonotype rates as medium-sized. The genes are TRBV27 and TRBJ2-7; D might be TRBD2 (5 bases). This CDR3 is 15 amino acids long. Looked up from germline, CDR1 is MNHEY and CDR2 is SMNVEV (reference sequence). Trimming stripped 4 bases from V and 0 bases from J, with 13 bases between. Here the CDR3 DNA reads TGTGCCAGCAGTTATCGGTCTAGCAGCTCCTACGAGCAGTACGTC. Translating it yields CASSYRSSSSYEQYV.

This chain links TRBV27 with TRBJ2-2, with a weak D call TRBD2 (5 bases). The length of the CDR3 is 14 residues. V shed 6 bases and J shed 2 bases, with 10 bases lying between them. Germline lookup yields CDR1 MNHEY and CDR2 SMNVEV (reference sequence). The CDR3 loop reads CASSRGANTGELFF. The CDR3 DNA reads as TGTGCCAGCAGCCGGGGAGCCAACACCGGGGAGCTGTTTTTT.

The chain joins TRBV5-4 to TRBJ1-3; tentative D call: TRBD1 (6 bases). The CDR3 consists of 14 residues. Trimming stripped 5 bases from V and 2 bases from J, with 11 bases between. Germline V CDR1 and CDR2: SGHNT, YYREEE (reference sequence). CDR3: CASSPGGPGNTIYF. The CDR3 region has the DNA TGTGCCAGCAGTCCCGGGGGGCCTGGAAACACCATATATTTT.

This clonotype was picked up one time. This sequence joins TRBV6-6 and TRBJ2-2; 9 bases map to TRBD2. The CDR3 totals 13 residues. Looked up from germline, CDR1 is MNHNY and CDR2 is SVGAGI (reference sequence). The CDR3 sequence: CAAGGRHTGELFF. CDR3 DNA sequence: TGTGCGGCGGGAGGGAGACACACCGGGGAGCTGTTTTTT.

This clonotype was detected only a few times. This chain uses TRBV12-3 or TRBV12-4 with TRBJ1-3; no clear D gene. The CDR3 totals 12 residues. V gave up 3 bases and J gave up 11 bases, with 11 bases separating them. DNA of the CDR3: TGTGCCAGCAGTTTTGAGGGATTCTCCATATATTTT. Protein sequence: CASSFEGFSIYF.

This clonotype is medium-sized. The chain employs TRBV30 and TRBJ1-2; D unresolved. Germline CDR1 and CDR2: GTSNPN and SVGIG (reference sequence). Trimming took 0 bases from V and 2 from J, leaving 7 bases between them. This CDR3 comprises 13 residues. CDR3 in DNA: TGTGCCTGGAGTGTAACCTTGAACTATGGCTACACCTTC. It yields the protein CAWSVTLNYGYTF.

The chain has TRBV12-3 or TRBV12-4 and TRBJ1-5, with D hard to call. Trimming pared 5 bases from V and 0 bases from J, leaving 5 bases between. The CDR3 consists of 13 residues. The CDR3 spells CASSTNSNQPQHF. The CDR3 DNA reads as TGTGCCAGCAGTACTAATAGCAATCAGCCCCAGCATTTT.

About this clonotype: A read error may explain this, as a much larger clone is one base away. The chain carries TRBV11-1 and TRBJ1-2, with a possible D match to TRBD1 (6 bases). CDR1 and CDR2 (germline): SGHAT, FQDESV (reference sequence). There are 16 residues in the CDR3. Here the CDR3 reads CASSLVWRGAHYGYTF. As DNA, the CDR3 is TGTGCCAGCAGCTTGGTGTGGCGGGGGGCTCACTACGGCTACACCTTC. Complete variable domain (other parts from reference TRBV11-1 and TRBJ1-2): EAEVAQSPRYKITEKSQAVAFWCDPISGHATLYWYRQILGQGPELLVQFQDESVVDDSQLPKDRFSAERLKGVDSTLKIQPAELGDSAMYLCASSLVWRGAHYGYTFGSGTRLTVV.

This clonotype occurred many times. The gene calls are TRBV27 and TRBJ2-7; perhaps TRBD1 as D (7 bases). CDR3 length: 15 residues. Germline V gives CDR1 MNHEY, CDR2 SMNVEV (reference sequence). Trimming took 5 bases from V and 4 from J, leaving 18 bases between them. For the CDR3, the DNA is TGTGCCAGCAGTCCCCGTACAGGGGAGGCTTACGAGCAGTACGTC. This gives the protein CASSPRTGEAYEQYV.